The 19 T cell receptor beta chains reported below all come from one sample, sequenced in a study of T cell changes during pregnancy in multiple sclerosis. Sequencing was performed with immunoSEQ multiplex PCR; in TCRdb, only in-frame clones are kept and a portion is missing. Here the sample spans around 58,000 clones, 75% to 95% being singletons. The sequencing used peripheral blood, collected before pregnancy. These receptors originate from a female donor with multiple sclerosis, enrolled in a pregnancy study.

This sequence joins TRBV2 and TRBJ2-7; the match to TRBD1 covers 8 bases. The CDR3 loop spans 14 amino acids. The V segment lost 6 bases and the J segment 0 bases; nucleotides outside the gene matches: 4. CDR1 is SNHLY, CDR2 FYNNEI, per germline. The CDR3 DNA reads TGTGCCAGCAGGGGCAGGGGGCACTCCTACGAGCAGTACTTC. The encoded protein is CASRGRGHSYEQYF.

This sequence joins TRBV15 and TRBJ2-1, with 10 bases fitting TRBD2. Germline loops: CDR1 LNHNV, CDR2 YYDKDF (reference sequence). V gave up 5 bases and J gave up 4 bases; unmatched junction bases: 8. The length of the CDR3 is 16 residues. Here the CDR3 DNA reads TGTGCCACCAGCGCGCTACTTAGCGGGGGGTACAATGAGCAGTTCTTC. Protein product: CATSALLSGGYNEQFF.

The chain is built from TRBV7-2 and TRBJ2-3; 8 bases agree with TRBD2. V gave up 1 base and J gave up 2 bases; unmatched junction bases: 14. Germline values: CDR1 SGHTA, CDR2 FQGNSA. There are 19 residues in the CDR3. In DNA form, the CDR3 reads TGTGCCAGCAGCTTAGATCAGGGCGGGGGGCCACCCTACACAGATACGCAGTATTTT. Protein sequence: CASSLDQGGGPPYTDTQYF.

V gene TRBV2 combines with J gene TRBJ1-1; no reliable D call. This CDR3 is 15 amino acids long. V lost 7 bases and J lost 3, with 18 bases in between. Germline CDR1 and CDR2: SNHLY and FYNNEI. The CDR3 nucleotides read TGTGCCAGCACTAAAGACCTGGGGAGGGACACTGAAGCTTTCTTT. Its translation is CASTKDLGRDTEAFF.

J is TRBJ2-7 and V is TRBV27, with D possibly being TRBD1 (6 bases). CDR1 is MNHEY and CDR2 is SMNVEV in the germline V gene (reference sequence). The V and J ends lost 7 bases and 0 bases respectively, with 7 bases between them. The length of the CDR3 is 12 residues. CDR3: CASKGGSYEQYF. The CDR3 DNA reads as TGTGCCAGCAAAGGGGGCTCCTACGAGCAGTACTTC.

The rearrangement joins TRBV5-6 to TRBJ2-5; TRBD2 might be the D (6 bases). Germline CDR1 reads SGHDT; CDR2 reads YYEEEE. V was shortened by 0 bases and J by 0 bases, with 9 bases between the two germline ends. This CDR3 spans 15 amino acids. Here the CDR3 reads CASSLAAGYQETQYF. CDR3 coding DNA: TGTGCCAGCAGCTTGGCCGCGGGGTACCAAGAGACCCAGTACTTC.

CDR3 coding DNA: TGCGCCAGCAGCCAAGAGGGACAGATCTATGGCTACACCTTC. The encoded protein is CASSQEGQIYGYTF. The chain uses TRBV4-1 and TRBJ1-2; TRBD1 matches at 7 bases. The CDR3 runs to 14 residues. Per germline, CDR1 MGHRA and CDR2 YSYEKL. V shed 0 bases, J shed 4 bases, and the junction held 2 bases outside the gene matches.

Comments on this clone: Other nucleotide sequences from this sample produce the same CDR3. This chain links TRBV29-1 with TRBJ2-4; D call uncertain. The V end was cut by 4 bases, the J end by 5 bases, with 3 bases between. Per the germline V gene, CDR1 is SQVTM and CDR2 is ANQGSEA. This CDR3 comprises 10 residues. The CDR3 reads CSVVENIQYF. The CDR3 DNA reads TGCAGCGTTGTCGAAAACATTCAGTACTTC. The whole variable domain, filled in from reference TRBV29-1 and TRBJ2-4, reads SAVISQKPSRDICQRGTSLTIQCQVDSQVTMMFWYRQQPGQSLTLIATANQGSEATYESGFVIDKFPISRPNLTFSTLTVSNMSPEDSSIYLCSVVENIQYFGAGTRLSVL.

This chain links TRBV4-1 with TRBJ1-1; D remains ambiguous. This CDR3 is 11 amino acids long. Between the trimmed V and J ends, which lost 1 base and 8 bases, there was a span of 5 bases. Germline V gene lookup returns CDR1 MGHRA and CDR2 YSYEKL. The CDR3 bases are TGCGCCAGCAGCCAAGCCCTGGAAGCTTTCTTT. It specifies CASSQALEAFF.

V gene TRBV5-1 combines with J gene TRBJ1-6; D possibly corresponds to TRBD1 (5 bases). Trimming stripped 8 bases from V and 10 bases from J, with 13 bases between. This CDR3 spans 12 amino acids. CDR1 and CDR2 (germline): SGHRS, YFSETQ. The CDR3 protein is CARKGLRSPLHF. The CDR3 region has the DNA TGCGCCAGAAAGGGGCTGCGGTCACCCCTCCACTTT.

The CDR3 spells CASSLVRAQPQHF. The CDR3 nucleotides read TGTGCCAGCAGCTTAGTCAGGGCCCAGCCCCAGCATTTT. The rearrangement links TRBV7-2 to TRBJ1-5, with D perhaps matching TRBD1 (5 bases). The ends were cut back, 1 base at V and 7 bases at J, with 8 bases in the middle. CDR3 size: 13 residues. CDR1 and CDR2 (germline): SGHTA, FQGNSA. The full variable domain, its missing parts supplied by reference TRBV7-2 and TRBJ1-5, is GAGVSQSPSNKVTEKGKDVELRCDPISGHTALYWYRQSLGQGLEFLIYFQGNSAPDKSGLPSDRFSAERTGGSVSTLTIQRTQQEDSAVYLCASSLVRAQPQHFGDGTRLSIL.

The CDR3 sequence is CASSPGVEGATGELFF. The CDR3 DNA sequence: TGTGCCAGCAGCCCCGGGGTCGAGGGGGCGACCGGGGAGCTGTTTTTT. The rearrangement uses TRBV11-3 and TRBJ2-2; 7 bases align to TRBD1. J lost 5 bases, V lost 5 bases, and 11 bases had no gene match. The length of the CDR3 is 16 residues. Per the germline V gene, CDR1 is SGHNT and CDR2 is YENEEA.

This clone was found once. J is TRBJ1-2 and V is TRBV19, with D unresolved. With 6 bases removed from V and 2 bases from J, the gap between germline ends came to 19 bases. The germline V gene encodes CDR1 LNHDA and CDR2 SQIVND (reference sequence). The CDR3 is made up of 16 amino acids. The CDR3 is CASSSDGQPSNYGYTF. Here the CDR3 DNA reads TGTGCCAGTAGCTCTGATGGGCAGCCGAGCAACTATGGCTACACCTTC.

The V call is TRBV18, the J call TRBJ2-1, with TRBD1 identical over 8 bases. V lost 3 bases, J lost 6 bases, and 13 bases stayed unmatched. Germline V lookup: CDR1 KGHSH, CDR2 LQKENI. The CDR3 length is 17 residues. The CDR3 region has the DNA TGTGCCAGCTCACCCCTCAGGGGGCGCCTTTCAGGCAATGAGCAGTTCTTC. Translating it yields CASSPLRGRLSGNEQFF. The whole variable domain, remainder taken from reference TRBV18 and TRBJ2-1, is NAGVMQNPRHLVRRRGQEARLRCSPMKGHSHVYWYRQLPEEGLKFMVYLQKENIIDESGMPKERFSAEFPKEGPSILRIQQVVRGDSAAYFCASSPLRGRLSGNEQFFGPGTRLTVL.

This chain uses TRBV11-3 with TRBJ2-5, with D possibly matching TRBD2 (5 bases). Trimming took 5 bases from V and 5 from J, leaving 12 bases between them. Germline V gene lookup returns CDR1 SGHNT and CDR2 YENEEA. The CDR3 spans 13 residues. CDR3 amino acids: CASSDYLGETQYF. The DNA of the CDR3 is TGTGCCAGCAGCGACTACTTAGGGGAGACCCAGTACTTC. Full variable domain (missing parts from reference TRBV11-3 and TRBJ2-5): EAGVVQSPRYKIIEKKQPVAFWCNPISGHNTLYWYLQNLGQGPELLIRYENEEAVDDSQLPKDRFSAERLKGVDSTLKIQPAELGDSAVYLCASSDYLGETQYFGPGTRLLVL.

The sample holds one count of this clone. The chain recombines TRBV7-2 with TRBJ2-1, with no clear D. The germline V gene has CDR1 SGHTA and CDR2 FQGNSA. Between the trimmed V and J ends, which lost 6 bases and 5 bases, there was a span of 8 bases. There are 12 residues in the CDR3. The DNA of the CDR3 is TGTGCCAGCAGTCCCCGGGACAATGAGCAGTTCTTC. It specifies CASSPRDNEQFF.

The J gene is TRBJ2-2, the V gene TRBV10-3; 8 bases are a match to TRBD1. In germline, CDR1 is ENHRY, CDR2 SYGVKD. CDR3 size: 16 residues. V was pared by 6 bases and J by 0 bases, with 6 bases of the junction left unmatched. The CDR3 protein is CAIRGRGRTNTGELFF. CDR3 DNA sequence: TGTGCCATCAGGGGCAGGGGGCGTACGAACACCGGGGAGCTGTTTTTT.

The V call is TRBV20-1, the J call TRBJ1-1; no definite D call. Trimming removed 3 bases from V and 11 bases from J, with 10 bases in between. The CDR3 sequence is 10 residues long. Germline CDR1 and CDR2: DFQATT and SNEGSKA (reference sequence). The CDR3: CSASPGLAFF. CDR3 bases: TGCAGTGCTAGCCCCGGGTTGGCTTTCTTT.

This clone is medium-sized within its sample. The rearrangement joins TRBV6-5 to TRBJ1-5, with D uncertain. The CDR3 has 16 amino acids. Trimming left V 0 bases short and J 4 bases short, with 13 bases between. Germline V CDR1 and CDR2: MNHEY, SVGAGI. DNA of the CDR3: TGTGCCAGCAGTTACTCGAGAGGGATGGGAAATCAGCCCCAGCATTTT. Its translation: CASSYSRGMGNQPQHF.